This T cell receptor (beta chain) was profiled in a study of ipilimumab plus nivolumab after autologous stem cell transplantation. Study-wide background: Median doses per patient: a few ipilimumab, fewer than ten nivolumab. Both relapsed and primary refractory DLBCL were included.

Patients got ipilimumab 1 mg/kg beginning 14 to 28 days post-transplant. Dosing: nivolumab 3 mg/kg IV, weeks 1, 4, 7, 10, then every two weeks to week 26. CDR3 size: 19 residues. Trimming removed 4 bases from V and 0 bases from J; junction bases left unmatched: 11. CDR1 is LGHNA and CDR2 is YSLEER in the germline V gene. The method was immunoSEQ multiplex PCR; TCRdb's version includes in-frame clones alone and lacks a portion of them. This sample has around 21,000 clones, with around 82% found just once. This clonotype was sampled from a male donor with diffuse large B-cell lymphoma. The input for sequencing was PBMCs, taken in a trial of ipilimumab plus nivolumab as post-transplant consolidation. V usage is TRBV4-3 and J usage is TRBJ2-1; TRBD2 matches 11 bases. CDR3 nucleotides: TGCGCCAGCAGCCGGATCTTTCTAGCGGGGGGCCTCTCCTACAATGAGCAGTTCTTC. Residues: CASSRIFLAGGLSYNEQFF.